This passage covers 11 T cell receptor beta chains from one sample sequenced in a study of PD-L1 blockade in urothelial cancer. Time point described: pretreatment peripheral blood. Profiling relied on immunoSEQ multiplex PCR, and the TCRdb table lists in-frame clones only, not all of them. Among about 79,000 clones listed, about 86% were seen once. The source material was PBMCs, sampled around atezolizumab (anti-PD-L1) treatment. All receptors come from a man aged 55 to 70 with urothelial cancer.

V is TRBV4-2 and J is TRBJ2-1; TRBD2 matches 15 bases. The V segment lost 6 bases and the J segment 4 bases; nucleotides outside the gene matches: 10. Germline V CDR1 and CDR2: LGHNA, YNFKEQ. The CDR3 runs to 18 residues. Here the CDR3 reads CASSRTSGGAKEYNEQFF. The CDR3 DNA sequence: TGTGCCAGCAGTCGGACTAGCGGGGGGGCTAAGGAGTACAATGAGCAGTTCTTC.

The genes are TRBV7-6 and TRBJ2-1; TRBD2 matches 11 bases. V gave up 5 bases and J gave up 7 bases; unmatched junction bases: 10. In germline, CDR1 is SGHVS, CDR2 FNYEAQ. There are 16 residues in the CDR3. The CDR3 DNA reads TGTGCCAGCAGCCCAGTTGTAGCGGGGGGGCATAATGAGCAGTTCTTC. It is translated as CASSPVVAGGHNEQFF.

The J gene is TRBJ2-5, the V gene TRBV28; 7 bases align to TRBD1. The ends lost 6 bases at V and 0 bases at J; junction bases unmatched: 7. The CDR3 has 15 amino acids. From germline, CDR1 is MDHEN and CDR2 SYDVKM. CDR3 DNA sequence: TGTGCCAGCAGGGCCGAGGACAGGTACCAAGAGACCCAGTACTTC. Protein product: CASRAEDRYQETQYF.

The chain is built from TRBV6-4 and TRBJ2-1, with TRBD1 identical over 8 bases. V lost 6 bases and J lost 8; bases outside the gene matches: 9. The CDR3 contains 14 residues. Germline V gene data show CDR1 as MRHNA and CDR2 as SNTAGT. The CDR3 loop reads CASSRTGSLDEQFF. The CDR3, as DNA: TGTGCCAGCAGCCGGACAGGGAGCCTCGATGAGCAGTTCTTC.

This rearrangement joins TRBV16 to TRBJ1-2; a weak D match, TRBD1 (6 bases). V was pared by 0 bases and J by 7 bases, with 15 bases between. This CDR3 region has 15 residues. The germline V gene has CDR1 KGHSY and CDR2 FQNENV. This CDR3 is CASSQSGTYSAGYTF. The CDR3 DNA reads as TGTGCCAGCAGCCAATCTGGGACATACTCGGCTGGCTACACCTTC.

V gene TRBV30 combines with J gene TRBJ1-4; no firm D call. The CDR3 extends over 15 amino acids. Germline-derived CDR1 and CDR2 are GTSNPN and SVGIG (reference sequence). The ends were cut back, 2 bases at V and 8 bases at J, with 18 bases in the middle. In DNA, the CDR3 is TGTGCCTGGAGTCTGCCGACAAGGCCTGGGGAAAAACTGTTTTTT. Translation: CAWSLPTRPGEKLFF.

The chain carries TRBV4-2 and TRBJ2-2; 12 nucleotides line up with TRBD2. This CDR3 comprises 17 residues. The germline V gene has CDR1 LGHNA and CDR2 YNFKEQ. V shed 5 bases, J shed 5 bases, and the junction held 9 bases outside the gene matches. CDR3 in DNA: TGTGCCAGCAGCATCCAACTAGCGGGGGGCGGGACCGGGGAGCTGTTTTTT. It codes for CASSIQLAGGGTGELFF.

This clone was seen more than once but under ten times. The chain carries TRBV19 and TRBJ2-7; TRBD1 matches at 7 bases. The CDR3 runs 14 residues. In germline, CDR1 is LNHDA, CDR2 SQIVND (reference sequence). With V trimmed by 2 bases and J by 6 bases, 7 bases remained unmatched. The chain's CDR3 is CASSIRQGPGEQYF. CDR3 DNA sequence: TGTGCCAGTAGTATAAGACAGGGACCAGGCGAGCAGTACTTC. The full variable domain, with the rest looked up from reference TRBV19 and TRBJ2-7, is DGGITQSPKYLFRKEGQNVTLSCEQNLNHDAMYWYRQDPGQGLRLIYYSQIVNDFQKGDIAEGYSVSREKKESFPLTVTSAQKNPTAFYLCASSIRQGPGEQYFGPGTRLTVT.

This clone was picked up many times. The same CDR3 arises from other DNA sequences in this sample as well. The rearrangement links TRBV7-9 to TRBJ2-3; weak D call: TRBD2 (5 bases). Trimming shortened V by 5 bases and J by 4 bases, and 10 bases separated the two germline ends. The CDR3 covers 13 residues. Germline loops: CDR1 SEHNR, CDR2 FQNEAQ (reference sequence). The CDR3 coding sequence is TGTGCCAGCAGCCCCCGGGGTCCAGATACGCAGTATTTT. Amino acids: CASSPRGPDTQYF.

The genes are TRBV19 and TRBJ1-2; 9 nucleotides line up with TRBD1. There are 14 residues in the CDR3. CDR1 is LNHDA and CDR2 is SQIVND in the germline V gene (reference sequence). J lost 7 bases, V lost 3 bases, and 6 bases had no gene match. In DNA form, the CDR3 reads TGTGCCAGTAGTATGGGACAGGGAGGTTCTGGCTACACCTTC. Its translation is CASSMGQGGSGYTF.

The chain is built from TRBV18 and TRBJ2-5; 9 bases line up with TRBD2. CDR3 length: 14 amino acids. V shed 2 bases, J shed 3 bases, and the junction held 1 base outside the gene matches. CDR1 is KGHSH, CDR2 LQKENI, per germline. CDR3 residues: CASSPASGEETQYF. In nucleotides, the CDR3 is TGTGCCAGCTCACCAGCTAGCGGGGAAGAGACCCAGTACTTC.